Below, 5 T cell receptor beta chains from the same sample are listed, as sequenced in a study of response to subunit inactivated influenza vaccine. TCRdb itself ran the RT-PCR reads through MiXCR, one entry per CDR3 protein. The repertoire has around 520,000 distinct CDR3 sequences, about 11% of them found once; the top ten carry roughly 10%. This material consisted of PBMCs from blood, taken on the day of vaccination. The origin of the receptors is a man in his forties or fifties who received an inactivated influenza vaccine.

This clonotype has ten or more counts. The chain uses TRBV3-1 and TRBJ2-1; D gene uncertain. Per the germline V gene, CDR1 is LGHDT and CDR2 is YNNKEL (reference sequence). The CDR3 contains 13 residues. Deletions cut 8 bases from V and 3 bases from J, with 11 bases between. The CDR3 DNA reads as TGTGCCAGCGGCGGAGCGATCTACAATGAGCAGTTCTTC. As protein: CASGGAIYNEQFF.

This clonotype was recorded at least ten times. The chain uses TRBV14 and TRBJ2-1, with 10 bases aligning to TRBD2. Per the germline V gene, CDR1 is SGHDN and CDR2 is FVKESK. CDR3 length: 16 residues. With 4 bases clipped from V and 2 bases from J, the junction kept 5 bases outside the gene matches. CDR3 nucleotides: TGTGCCAGCAGCCGCGGACTAGCGGTTACCTACAATGAGCAGTTCTTC. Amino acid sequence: CASSRGLAVTYNEQFF.

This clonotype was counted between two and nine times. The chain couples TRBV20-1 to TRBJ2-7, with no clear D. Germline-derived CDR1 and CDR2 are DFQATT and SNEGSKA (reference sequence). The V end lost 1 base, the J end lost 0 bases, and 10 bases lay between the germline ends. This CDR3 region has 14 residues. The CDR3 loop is CSARVDTTSYEQYF. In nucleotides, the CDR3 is TGCAGTGCTAGAGTTGACACCACCTCCTACGAGCAGTACTTC.

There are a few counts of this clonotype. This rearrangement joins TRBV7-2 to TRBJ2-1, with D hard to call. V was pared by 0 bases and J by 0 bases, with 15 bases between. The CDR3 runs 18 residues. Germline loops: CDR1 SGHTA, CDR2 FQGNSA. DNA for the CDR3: TGTGCCAGCAGCTTAGCCCTACCAGGTGAGAGCTCCTACAATGAGCAGTTCTTC. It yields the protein CASSLALPGESSYNEQFF.

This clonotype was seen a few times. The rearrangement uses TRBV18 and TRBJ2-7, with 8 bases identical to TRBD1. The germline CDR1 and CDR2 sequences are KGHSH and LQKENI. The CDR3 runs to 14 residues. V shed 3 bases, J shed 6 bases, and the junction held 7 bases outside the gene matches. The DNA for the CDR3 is TGTGCCAGCTCACCTCGACAGGGGAATGCCGAGCAGTACTTC. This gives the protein CASSPRQGNAEQYF.